This is a list of T cell receptor beta chains from one sample in a study of vaccination effects on CD4 cells after COVID-19. Their recognized antigens are unknown. Using immunoSEQ multiplex PCR, the repertoire was profiled, and TCRdb retains in-frame clones only, with some absent. The sample holds about 24,000 clones, more than 70% seen once. This sample comprised CD4+ T cells from PBMCs cultured with SARS-CoV-2 spike peptides, obtained before COVID-19 vaccination. The receptors derive from a human donor who had a prior SARS-CoV-2 infection. The CDR3 runs from the conserved cysteine through the conserved F or W. Fields, in order: clone size, J gene, V gene, D gene, CDR3 protein, CDR3 DNA. The D gene is left open where the match is weak. A row's size may be missing; if present it is once, few, many or a size class.

clone size: -; J gene: TRBJ2-4; V gene: TRBV7-9; D gene: -; CDR3 protein: CASSLEQSIQYF; CDR3 DNA: TGTGCCAGCAGCTTAGAACAGTCCATTCAGTACTTC
clone size: -; J gene: TRBJ1-2; V gene: TRBV10-3; D gene: TRBD1; CDR3 protein: CATTEGTGDDGYTF; CDR3 DNA: TGTGCCACGACAGAGGGGACAGGGGATGATGGCTACACCTTC
clone size: few; J gene: TRBJ1-2; V gene: TRBV30; D gene: -; CDR3 protein: CAWSEDIYGYTF; CDR3 DNA: TGTGCCTGGAGTGAGGACATCTATGGCTACACCTTC
clone size: -; J gene: TRBJ1-1; V gene: TRBV15; D gene: -; CDR3 protein: CATSRAASLNTEAFF; CDR3 DNA: TGTGCCACCAGCAGAGCGGCCAGTTTGAACACTGAAGCTTTCTTT
clone size: -; J gene: TRBJ2-7; V gene: TRBV14; D gene: -; CDR3 protein: CASSPKGSRKYF; CDR3 DNA: TGTGCCAGCAGCCCCAAAGGTTCTAGGAAGTACTTC
clone size: -; J gene: TRBJ1-2; V gene: TRBV4-1; D gene: -; CDR3 protein: CASSQRRNINYGYTF; CDR3 DNA: TGCGCCAGCAGCCAACGGCGGAACATAAACTATGGCTACACCTTC
clone size: -; J gene: TRBJ1-5; V gene: TRBV6-5; D gene: -; CDR3 protein: CASSYSMGGDWPQHF; CDR3 DNA: TGTGCCAGCAGTTACTCTATGGGGGGTGATTGGCCCCAGCATTTT
clone size: few; J gene: TRBJ1-1; V gene: TRBV7-3; D gene: -; CDR3 protein: CASSLNGNTEAFF; CDR3 DNA: TGTGCCAGCAGCTTAAACGGGAACACTGAAGCTTTCTTT
clone size: once; J gene: TRBJ2-3; V gene: TRBV27; D gene: -; CDR3 protein: CASSSTLIKTGTDTQYF; CDR3 DNA: TGTGCCAGCAGTAGTACCCTCATCAAGACTGGCACAGATACGCAGTATTTT
clone size: -; J gene: TRBJ2-2; V gene: TRBV5-1; D gene: -; CDR3 protein: CASSLVPGFNGELFF; CDR3 DNA: TGCGCCAGCAGCTTGGTCCCGGGATTTAACGGGGAGCTGTTTTTT
clone size: -; J gene: TRBJ1-2; V gene: TRBV15; D gene: TRBD1; CDR3 protein: CATSRGTGGYGYTF; CDR3 DNA: TGTGCCACCAGCAGGGGGACAGGGGGTTATGGCTACACCTTC
clone size: -; J gene: TRBJ2-1; V gene: TRBV7-2; D gene: -; CDR3 protein: CASSLGRLDEQFF; CDR3 DNA: TGTGCCAGCAGCTTAGGTAGACTAGATGAGCAGTTCTTC
clone size: -; J gene: TRBJ1-2; V gene: TRBV5-4; D gene: -; CDR3 protein: CASSLPGVYGYTF; CDR3 DNA: TGTGCCAGCAGCTTGCCCGGGGTCTATGGCTACACCTTC
clone size: once; J gene: TRBJ1-1; V gene: TRBV10-2; D gene: -; CDR3 protein: CASSANRVGTEAFF; CDR3 DNA: TGCGCCAGCAGTGCGAACAGGGTTGGGACTGAAGCTTTCTTT
clone size: -; J gene: TRBJ2-7; V gene: TRBV25-1; D gene: TRBD1; CDR3 protein: CASSVWDSSYEQYF; CDR3 DNA: TGTGCCAGCAGTGTTTGGGACAGCTCCTACGAGCAGTACTTC
clone size: -; J gene: TRBJ2-7; V gene: TRBV6-5; D gene: -; CDR3 protein: CASGEDAFGEQYF; CDR3 DNA: TGTGCCAGCGGCGAGGACGCGTTTGGCGAGCAGTACTTC
clone size: -; J gene: TRBJ2-7; V gene: TRBV2; D gene: -; CDR3 protein: CASSEDVGGEYEQYF; CDR3 DNA: TGTGCCAGCAGTGAAGATGTTGGGGGAGAGTACGAGCAGTACTTC
clone size: -; J gene: TRBJ2-1; V gene: TRBV7-6; D gene: -; CDR3 protein: CASSPRLRGERTSLRNEQFF; CDR3 DNA: TGTGCCAGCAGCCCGCGGCTACGAGGGGAGAGGACATCCCTCCGCAATGAGCAGTTCTTC
clone size: -; J gene: TRBJ1-5; V gene: TRBV18; D gene: TRBD1; CDR3 protein: CASSGQGTHQPQHF; CDR3 DNA: TGTGCCAGCTCGGGACAGGGAACTCATCAGCCCCAGCATTTT
clone size: -; J gene: TRBJ1-1; V gene: TRBV7-9; D gene: -; CDR3 protein: CASSFGVGYTEAFF; CDR3 DNA: TGTGCCAGCAGCTTTGGGGTCGGCTACACTGAAGCTTTCTTT
clone size: few; J gene: TRBJ2-5; V gene: TRBV5-6; D gene: -; CDR3 protein: CASSLKQVFQETQYF; CDR3 DNA: TGTGCCAGCAGCTTGAAACAGGTCTTTCAAGAGACCCAGTACTTC
clone size: -; J gene: TRBJ1-5; V gene: TRBV6-5; D gene: TRBD1; CDR3 protein: CASSAGQGNQPQHF; CDR3 DNA: TGTGCCAGCAGCGCGGGACAGGGGAATCAGCCCCAGCATTTT
clone size: -; J gene: TRBJ1-3; V gene: TRBV11-3; D gene: -; CDR3 protein: CASSLTYSDTIYF; CDR3 DNA: TGTGCCAGCAGCTTGACGTACTCCGACACCATATATTTT
clone size: -; J gene: TRBJ2-1; V gene: TRBV5-1; D gene: TRBD2; CDR3 protein: CASSLGTSGGTFLDEQFF; CDR3 DNA: TGCGCCAGCAGCTTGGGGACTAGCGGGGGCACGTTTCTGGATGAGCAGTTCTTC
clone size: -; J gene: TRBJ2-1; V gene: TRBV6-5; D gene: -; CDR3 protein: CASSSLRTNNEQFF; CDR3 DNA: TGTGCCAGCAGCAGCCTCCGGACTAACAATGAGCAGTTCTTC
clone size: -; J gene: TRBJ2-7; V gene: TRBV10-3; D gene: -; CDR3 protein: CAIRKDPDEQYF; CDR3 DNA: TGTGCCATCAGAAAAGATCCGGACGAGCAGTACTTC
clone size: -; J gene: TRBJ2-1; V gene: TRBV7-2; D gene: -; CDR3 protein: CASSFFYHYNEQFF; CDR3 DNA: TGTGCCAGCAGCTTTTTCTACCACTACAATGAGCAGTTCTTC
clone size: -; J gene: TRBJ1-3; V gene: TRBV5-1; D gene: -; CDR3 protein: CASRVGSSGNTIYF; CDR3 DNA: TGCGCCAGCAGGGTGGGATCATCAGGAAACACCATATATTTT
clone size: -; J gene: TRBJ2-5; V gene: TRBV29-1; D gene: -; CDR3 protein: CSVEDRQGKTQYF; CDR3 DNA: TGCAGCGTTGAAGATCGGCAGGGAAAGACCCAGTACTTC
clone size: once; J gene: TRBJ2-3; V gene: TRBV23-1; D gene: -; CDR3 protein: CASPREIGHTDTQYF; CDR3 DNA: TGCGCCAGCCCCCGAGAAATTGGACACACAGATACGCAGTATTTT
clone size: -; J gene: TRBJ1-5; V gene: TRBV3-1/TRBV3-2; D gene: -; CDR3 protein: CASSLQGAHQPQHF; CDR3 DNA: TGTGCCAGCAGCCTACAGGGAGCCCATCAGCCCCAGCATTTT
clone size: -; J gene: TRBJ1-5; V gene: TRBV5-5; D gene: TRBD1; CDR3 protein: CASSPTRQGGSQPQHF; CDR3 DNA: TGTGCCAGCTCTCCGACCAGACAGGGCGGTAGCCAGCCCCAGCATTTT
clone size: -; J gene: TRBJ2-3; V gene: TRBV4-2; D gene: -; CDR3 protein: CASSQERGWTQYF; CDR3 DNA: TGTGCCAGCAGCCAAGAGCGGGGATGGACGCAGTATTTT
clone size: -; J gene: TRBJ2-2; V gene: TRBV7-2; D gene: -; CDR3 protein: CASSNNVGSGYHGELFF; CDR3 DNA: TGTGCCAGCAGTAACAACGTGGGGTCGGGATATCACGGGGAGCTGTTTTTT
clone size: -; J gene: TRBJ2-5; V gene: TRBV18; D gene: -; CDR3 protein: CASSPPSFSSRTGETQYF; CDR3 DNA: TGTGCCAGCTCACCACCCTCTTTCAGCAGCCGCACGGGTGAGACCCAGTACTTC
clone size: -; J gene: TRBJ2-2; V gene: TRBV7-9; D gene: -; CDR3 protein: CASSPSPGTGELFF; CDR3 DNA: TGTGCCAGCAGCCCGAGCCCGGGCACCGGGGAGCTGTTTTTT
clone size: -; J gene: TRBJ2-1; V gene: TRBV21-1; D gene: -; CDR3 protein: CASSNGPVQYNEQFF; CDR3 DNA: TGTGCCAGCAGCAACGGGCCTGTACAATACAATGAGCAGTTCTTC
clone size: -; J gene: TRBJ2-3; V gene: TRBV28; D gene: TRBD2; CDR3 protein: CASQPGGGTDTQYF; CDR3 DNA: TGTGCCAGCCAACCCGGGGGGGGCACAGATACGCAGTATTTT
clone size: -; J gene: TRBJ2-3; V gene: TRBV3-1/TRBV3-2; D gene: -; CDR3 protein: CASSQRSSTDTQYF; CDR3 DNA: TGTGCCAGCAGCCAACGGTCTAGCACAGATACGCAGTATTTT
clone size: -; J gene: TRBJ2-7; V gene: TRBV5-6; D gene: TRBD2; CDR3 protein: CASSQGLAGFDGTYEQYF; CDR3 DNA: TGTGCCAGCAGCCAAGGACTAGCGGGGTTTGATGGCACCTACGAGCAGTACTTC
clone size: -; J gene: TRBJ1-4; V gene: TRBV7-9; D gene: -; CDR3 protein: CASSFWGIEEKLFF; CDR3 DNA: TGTGCCAGCAGCTTTTGGGGAATTGAGGAAAAACTGTTTTTT
clone size: -; J gene: TRBJ1-4; V gene: TRBV5-1; D gene: TRBD1; CDR3 protein: CASSSGQWDEKLFF; CDR3 DNA: TGCGCCAGCAGCTCGGGACAGTGGGATGAAAAACTGTTTTTT
clone size: -; J gene: TRBJ1-1; V gene: TRBV7-7; D gene: -; CDR3 protein: CASSLVRTADTEAFF; CDR3 DNA: TGTGCTAGCAGCTTAGTCAGGACAGCAGACACTGAAGCTTTCTTT
clone size: -; J gene: TRBJ2-1; V gene: TRBV3-1/TRBV3-2; D gene: -; CDR3 protein: CASSQDWGFNEQFF; CDR3 DNA: TGTGCCAGCAGCCAAGATTGGGGGTTCAATGAGCAGTTCTTC
clone size: -; J gene: TRBJ1-6; V gene: TRBV11-2; D gene: -; CDR3 protein: CASSFRGRNSPLHF; CDR3 DNA: TGTGCCAGCAGCTTTCGAGGAAGGAATTCACCCCTCCACTTT
clone size: -; J gene: TRBJ2-7; V gene: TRBV5-1; D gene: -; CDR3 protein: CASSLAGDGNYEQYF; CDR3 DNA: TGCGCCAGCAGCTTGGCTGGGGACGGGAACTACGAGCAGTACTTC
clone size: -; J gene: TRBJ2-2; V gene: TRBV6-5; D gene: -; CDR3 protein: CASRSGQNTGELFF; CDR3 DNA: TGTGCCAGCAGGAGCGGACAGAACACCGGGGAGCTGTTTTTT
clone size: few; J gene: TRBJ2-3; V gene: TRBV14; D gene: -; CDR3 protein: CASSQEDTYTDTQYF; CDR3 DNA: TGTGCCAGCAGCCAAGAGGACACCTACACAGATACGCAGTATTTT
clone size: -; J gene: TRBJ1-1; V gene: TRBV6-5; D gene: -; CDR3 protein: CASREGLYTEAFF; CDR3 DNA: TGTGCCAGCAGAGAGGGGCTTTACACTGAAGCTTTCTTT